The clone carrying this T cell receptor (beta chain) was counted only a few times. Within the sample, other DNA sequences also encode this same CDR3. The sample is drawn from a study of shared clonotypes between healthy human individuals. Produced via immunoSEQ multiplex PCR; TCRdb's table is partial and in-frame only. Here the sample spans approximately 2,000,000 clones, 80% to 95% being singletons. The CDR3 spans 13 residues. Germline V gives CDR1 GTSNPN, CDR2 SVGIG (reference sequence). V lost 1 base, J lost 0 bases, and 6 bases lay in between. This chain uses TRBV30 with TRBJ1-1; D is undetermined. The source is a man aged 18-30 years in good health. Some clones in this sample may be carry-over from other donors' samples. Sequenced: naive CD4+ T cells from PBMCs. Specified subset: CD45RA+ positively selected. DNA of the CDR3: TGTGCCTGGAGTGGACGGCTGAACACTGAAGCTTTCTTT. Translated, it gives CAWSGRLNTEAFF.